This T cell receptor (beta chain) was sequenced in a study of CD8 T cells in ankylosing spondylitis. Whole-study findings and limits: Disease-associated clones were CD8+ and fairly uncommon in peripheral blood. The study looked at matched synovial fluid samples from ankylosing spondylitis patients. Disease-linked clones were reported to be significantly enriched there. A TCR beta motif made of several highly homologous variants seemed typical of ankylosing spondylitis blood.

TCRdb reprocessed the 5' RACE reads via MiXCR and lists one record per CDR3 protein. The sample lists 250,000 to 300,000 distinct CDR3 sequences, approximately 20% seen once, with around 8% in the top ten. Comments on this clonotype: What it binds is not known.

Germline assignment: CDR1 DFQATT and CDR2 SNEGSKA (reference sequence). The CDR3 length is 15 residues. V was pared by 3 bases and J by 2 bases, with 6 bases of the junction left unmatched. The clonotype originates from a male donor with ankylosing spondylitis or in good health (not recorded which). The V call is TRBV20-1, the J call TRBJ2-3; 9 bases fit TRBD2. Sequences were obtained from blood, either unsorted or a sorted T cell fraction (not recorded which). This CDR3 reads CSASGLAGSTDTQYF. CDR3 coding DNA: TGCAGTGCTAGTGGCCTAGCGGGATCCACAGATACGCAGTATTTT.